Below are 25 T cell receptor beta chains sequenced from a single sample in a study of tumor and adjacent non-tumor tissue in lung cancer. The library came from three nested PCR rounds adapted from ARM-PCR protocols. A single record per CDR3 protein comes from TCRdb applying MiXCR to the multiplex PCR reads. Of about 67,000 distinct CDR3 sequences in the sample, around 80% are singletons; the top ten hold 45%. This sample's RNA came from whole unsorted tissue. This non-tumor lung sample came from over 3 cm beyond the tumor edge. Sequencing was performed on distant non-tumor lung tissue. These receptors all stem from a man aged 55 to 70 with non-small cell lung cancer.

As concerns this clonotype: Here the CDR3 omits its conserved ending phenylalanine or tryptophan, so a read error is the likely source. CDR3 in DNA: TGTGCCAGCAGATTCAGTGGGGGAGAGACCCAGTACCTC. Its protein product is CASRFSGGETQYL. The rearrangement links TRBV12-3 or TRBV12-4 to TRBJ2-5; tentatively, D is TRBD1 or TRBD2 (5 bases each). Trimming cost V 6 bases and J 4 bases, with 12 bases left between them. This CDR3 has 13 residues.

Details on this clonotype: Being one base from a much bigger clone, this may be a read error. The rearrangement uses TRBV30 and TRBJ2-1; TRBD2 might be the D (5 bases). The CDR3 sequence is 18 residues long. Germline V gene data show CDR1 as GTSNPN and CDR2 as SVGIG (reference sequence). CDR3 loop: CAWGVLYRGSVVGNEQFF. The DNA for the CDR3 is TGTGCCTGGGGTGTATTGTACCGGGGATCGGTTGTTGGCAATGAGCAGTTCTTC.

This clonotype was seen ten or more times. The chain couples TRBV28 to TRBJ1-5; D uncertain. This CDR3 is built from 15 residues. The V end lost 9 bases, the J end lost 0 bases, and 15 bases lay between the germline ends. Per the germline V gene, CDR1 is MDHEN and CDR2 is SYDVKM. The CDR3 loop reads CASRNTFYSNQPQHF. CDR3 in DNA: TGTGCCAGTCGTAACACTTTTTATAGCAATCAGCCCCAGCATTTT. Complete variable domain (other parts from reference TRBV28 and TRBJ1-5): DVKVTQSSRYLVKRTGEKVFLECVQDMDHENMFWYRQDPGLGLRLIYFSYDVKMKEKGDIPEGYSVSREKKERFSLILESASTNQTSMYLCASRNTFYSNQPQHFGDGTRLSIL.

This clonotype showed up just a few times. A clone one base away is much larger, so this may be a read error. V is TRBV5-1 and J is TRBJ2-5; D could derive from TRBD1 or TRBD2 (5 bases each). Germline V lookup: CDR1 SGHRS, CDR2 YFSETQ. There are 13 residues in the CDR3. The CDR3 DNA is TGCGTCAGCAGCTCGGGACACCAAGAGACCCAGTACTTC. Protein sequence: CVSSSGHQETQYF.

The chain carries TRBV20-1 and TRBJ1-1, with no clear D. CDR1 is DFQATT and CDR2 is SNEGSKA in the germline V gene (reference sequence). Trimming cost V 4 bases and J 5 bases, with 20 bases left between them. There are 15 residues in the CDR3. The CDR3 nucleotides read TGCAGTGCTATAAATCCCGCGGGGTTAGAAACTGAAGCTTTCTTT. Amino acids: CSAINPAGLETEAFF.

Ten or more counts support this clonotype. This chain uses TRBV29-1 with TRBJ1-2, with D possibly being TRBD1 (5 bases). The CDR3 consists of 13 residues. Germline V gives CDR1 SQVTM, CDR2 ANQGSEA. The V end was cut by 3 bases, the J end by 4 bases, with 12 bases between. The CDR3 protein is CSVDGDDIYGYTF. The CDR3 nucleotides are TGCAGCGTTGACGGGGACGATATCTATGGCTACACCTTC. Together with reference TRBV29-1 and TRBJ1-2, the CDR3 gives the full variable domain: SAVISQKPSRDICQRGTSLTIQCQVDSQVTMMFWYRQQPGQSLTLIATANQGSEATYESGFVIDKFPISRPNLTFSTLTVSNMSPEDSSIYLCSVDGDDIYGYTFGSGTRLTVV.

V usage is TRBV9 and J usage is TRBJ2-7, with D tentatively TRBD2 (7 bases). V was clipped by 4 bases and J by 6 bases, with 23 bases between them. The CDR3 is 16 amino acids. From germline, CDR1 is SGDLS and CDR2 YYNGEE. CDR3 bases: TGTGCCAGCAGCCCACCCCAAGGGAGGGGGAAGGGCGAGCAGTACTTC. Its translation: CASSPPQGRGKGEQYF. Supplemented by reference TRBV9 and TRBJ2-7, the full variable domain reads DSGVTQTPKHLITATGQRVTLRCSPRSGDLSVYWYQQSLDQGLQFLIQYYNGEERAKGNILERFSAQQFPDLHSELNLSSLELGDSALYFCASSPPQGRGKGEQYFGPGTRLTVT.

This chain uses TRBV28 with TRBJ2-6, with TRBD2 matching 7 bases. Germline V lookup: CDR1 MDHEN, CDR2 SYDVKM. The ends lost 2 bases at V and 11 bases at J; junction bases unmatched: 12. The CDR3 extends over 16 amino acids. The CDR3 DNA follows: TGTGCCAGCAGTTTAGGCGGGAGCTCTGGGACCGACGTCCTGACTTTC. Translating gives CASSLGGSSGTDVLTF.

The table lists this clonotype with a count of one. One end of the junction is discordant with germline, which a read error may explain. The rearrangement joins TRBV6-5 to TRBJ1-1; D not resolved. Per germline, CDR1 MNHEY and CDR2 SVGAGI. This CDR3 is 15 amino acids long. In DNA, the CDR3 is TGTGCCAGTAGTTACGGTGGTCAGGTGTTCGCTGAAGCTTTCTTT. Protein: CASSYGGQVFAEAFF.

The rearrangement uses TRBV6-5 and TRBJ2-2; D is unclear. Germline V gene sequence: CDR1 MNHEY, CDR2 SVGAGI. This CDR3 comprises 14 residues. V was cut by 2 bases and J by 13 bases, with 17 bases left in between. The CDR3 region is CASSYGPNTGWLFF. The CDR3 DNA follows: TGTGCCAGCAGTTACGGCCCTAACACCGGGTGGCTGTTTTTT.

Concerning this clonotype: The conserved final phenylalanine or tryptophan is absent from the CDR3, which likely points to a read error. J is TRBJ2-3 and V is TRBV29-1; D gene unclear. V lost 3 bases, J lost 0 bases, and 10 bases lay in between. Germline V gene data show CDR1 as SQVTM and CDR2 as ANQGSEA. CDR3 length: 14 amino acids. This chain's CDR3 is CSVDATASTDTQYL. The CDR3 nucleotides are TGCAGCGTTGACGCGACGGCTAGCACAGATACGCAGTATCTT.

About this clonotype itself: Lacking the conserved final phenylalanine or tryptophan, this CDR3 likely reflects a read error. The V call is TRBV6-1, the J call TRBJ2-5; D might be TRBD2 (5 bases). Germline V gives CDR1 MNHNS, CDR2 SASEGT. The CDR3 totals 14 residues. Trimming shortened V by 4 bases and J by 5 bases, and 14 bases separated the two germline ends. CDR3 region: CASSATSGRETQYS. DNA of the CDR3: TGTGCCAGCAGTGCCACTAGTGGCAGGGAGACCCAGTACTCC.

With regard to this clonotype: The CDR3 does not close with the conserved phenylalanine or tryptophan, likely indicating a read error. V usage is TRBV2 and J usage is TRBJ1-3, with D uncertain. The CDR3 has 14 residues. The germline V gene has CDR1 SNHLY and CDR2 FYNNEI. For the CDR3, the DNA is TGTGCTAGGACCAAGAGGGACTCTGGAAACACCATATATTAT. It specifies CARTKRDSGNTIYY.

This clonotype was seen many times. The chain employs TRBV10-3 and TRBJ2-2, with 15 bases that match TRBD2. This CDR3 region has 20 residues. Germline V lookup: CDR1 ENHRY, CDR2 SYGVKD. The junction had 15 bases not matched to a gene; V was cut back by 10 bases and J by 0 bases. In DNA form, the CDR3 reads TGTGCCACCTCGTCCGGACTAGCGGGAGGGAGCTCCGCGAACACCGGGGAGCTGTTTTTT. It yields the protein CATSSGLAGGSSANTGELFF.

Regarding this clonotype: The CDR3 end shows no conserved phenylalanine or tryptophan, and so a read error is likely. The chain combines TRBV5-4 with TRBJ1-2; D is possibly TRBD1 (5 bases). This CDR3 region has 17 residues. Trimming removed 4 bases at V and 3 bases at J, with 22 bases between. Germline V gene data show CDR1 as SGHNT and CDR2 as YYREEE (reference sequence). CDR3: CASSPGAAGKDYYGYTL. In DNA, the CDR3 is TGTGCCAGCAGCCCCGGGGCCGCCGGTAAAGATTACTATGGCTACACCCTC.

This clonotype was seen repeatedly, ten times or more. This chain uses TRBV20-1 with TRBJ2-5, with D uncertain. Deletions cut 6 bases from V and 6 bases from J, with 5 bases between. This CDR3 is 9 amino acids long. The V gene's germline CDR1 is DFQATT and CDR2 SNEGSKA (reference sequence). The CDR3 region has the DNA TGCAGTGCACAGCAGACCCAGTACTTC. It encodes CSAQQTQYF.

This chain connects TRBV4-2 to TRBJ2-7, with D possibly TRBD2 on 5 matching bases. The CDR3 is 15 amino acids. CDR1 LGHNA and CDR2 YNFKEQ come from the germline V gene. V dropped 6 bases and J dropped 3 bases, with 18 bases sitting between them. The DNA of the CDR3 is TGTGCCAGCAGTCTCGGCGGCAGCGGAAACTACGAGCAGTACTTC. It encodes CASSLGGSGNYEQYF.

The chain employs TRBV29-1 and TRBJ2-3; D gene ambiguous. The CDR3 loop spans 13 amino acids. CDR1 and CDR2 (germline): SQVTM, ANQGSEA. As DNA, the CDR3 is TGCATCGTCAGAGAGCTGGTTGCAGTTATCCAGTATTTT. It is translated as CIVRELVAVIQYF.

Only a few counts were recorded for this clonotype. V gene TRBV25-1 combines with J gene TRBJ2-5; weak D call: TRBD1 (5 bases). This CDR3 comprises 14 residues. The germline V gene has CDR1 MGHDK and CDR2 SYGVNS. The V gene lost 1 base and the J gene lost 5 bases, with 11 bases spanning the gap. The CDR3 coding sequence is TGTGCCAGCAGTGAATCCCAGGGCCGGGAGACCCAGTACTTC. Amino acid sequence: CASSESQGRETQYF.

By sample fraction, this clonotype is medium-sized (0.01 to 0.1%). V is TRBV29-1 and J is TRBJ2-7; TRBD1 aligns across 8 bases. Trimming took 4 bases from V and 2 from J; bases not matched to a gene: 7. Looked up from germline, CDR1 is SQVTM and CDR2 is ANQGSEA. The CDR3 sequence is 14 residues long. This chain's CDR3 is CSVVSVTGAYEQYF. DNA of the CDR3: TGCAGCGTTGTTTCCGTGACAGGGGCCTACGAGCAGTACTTC.

Details on this clonotype: The germline gene is not matched at one end of the junction; a read error may be the cause. The chain joins TRBV7-2 to TRBJ2-5, with a possible D match to TRBD2 (6 bases). Germline V gene lookup returns CDR1 SGHTA and CDR2 FQGNSA. The CDR3 loop spans 17 amino acids. CDR3 nucleotides: TGTGCCAGCGGCTTACGCAGCTTGCGGGACCTCATCGAGACCCAGTACTTC. Its translation: CASGLRSLRDLIETQYF.

Of note for this clonotype: One end of the junction does not line up with germline, which may come from a read error. The rearrangement links TRBV4-1 to TRBJ2-2; 12 nucleotides align to TRBD2. Looked up from germline, CDR1 is MGHRA and CDR2 is YSYEKL. The CDR3 has 18 residues. CDR3 nucleotide sequence: TGCGCCAGCAGCACGCGAACCCGACTAGCGGGAGAAACCGGGGAGCTGTCTTTT. It codes for CASSTRTRLAGETGELSF.

This clonotype was seen at least ten times. The chain carries TRBV24-1 and TRBJ2-7; TRBD1 agrees at 9 bases. This CDR3 region has 19 residues. Trimming cost V 0 bases and J 3 bases; bases outside gene matches: 14. Per germline, CDR1 KGHDR and CDR2 SFDVKD. The CDR3 sequence is CATSDLRTQPGQGVYEQYF. CDR3 coding DNA: TGTGCCACCAGTGATTTGCGAACCCAACCGGGACAGGGTGTCTACGAGCAGTACTTC.

Details on this clonotype: It may be a read error: a sequence one base away is much more abundant. The chain joins TRBV6-4 to TRBJ2-1; 14 nucleotides align to TRBD2. Trimming took 5 bases from V and 6 from J; bases not matched to a gene: 3. CDR1 is MRHNA and CDR2 is SNTAGT in the germline V gene. This CDR3 is 15 amino acids long. The CDR3 bases are TGTGCCAGCAGTTACGGGACTAGCGGGAGCAATGAGCAGTTCTTC. Translating gives CASSYGTSGSNEQFF.

The V call is TRBV11-2, the J call TRBJ2-5; D remains unclear. Germline V gene data show CDR1 as SGHAT and CDR2 as FQNNGV. V dropped 1 base and J dropped 7 bases, with 7 bases sitting between them. The CDR3 is 12 amino acids. The CDR3: CASSLGKGTQYF. The CDR3 DNA reads as TGTGCCAGCAGCTTAGGGAAGGGGACCCAGTACTTC.